This passage covers 14 T cell receptor beta chains from one sample sequenced in a study of human thymus T cells. This table comes from immunoSEQ multiplex PCR, and its TCRdb copy is limited to in-frame clones, with some not included. The sample has 45,000 to 75,000 clones; 85% to 95% are singletons. The sample consisted of blood. All receptors derive from a boy in the first two years of life with a congenital heart defect but otherwise immunologically healthy.

The CDR3 DNA follows: TGTGCCAGCAGCTTATTACAGGGCCCCAATGAGCAGTTCTTC. This encodes CASSLLQGPNEQFF. This rearrangement joins TRBV7-3 to TRBJ2-1; perhaps TRBD1 as D (6 bases). The V end lost 2 bases, the J end lost 6 bases, and 11 bases lay between the germline ends. Germline CDR1 is SGHTA and CDR2 is FQGTGA. The CDR3 covers 14 residues.

The rearrangement joins TRBV6-6 to TRBJ1-5; TRBD1 matches at 9 bases. The germline gives CDR1 MNHNY, CDR2 SVGAGI (reference sequence). Trimming took 8 bases from V and 7 from J; bases not matched to a gene: 9. The length of the CDR3 is 14 residues. The CDR3, as DNA: TGTGCCAGCTTTGATACAGGGGGCGGACAGCCCCAGCATTTT. Amino acid sequence: CASFDTGGGQPQHF.

The chain employs TRBV27 and TRBJ1-1; no reliable D call. Germline assignment: CDR1 MNHEY and CDR2 SMNVEV (reference sequence). The V gene lost 0 bases and the J gene lost 4 bases, with 9 bases spanning the gap. The CDR3 covers 14 residues. CDR3: CASSLSLWSTEAFF. The CDR3 bases are TGTGCCAGCAGTTTATCCCTATGGAGCACTGAAGCTTTCTTT.

The V and J genes are TRBV10-3 and TRBJ2-2; either TRBD1 or TRBD2 may supply D (5 bases each). V lost 6 bases and J 6 bases, leaving 14 bases between the germline ends. Germline V CDR1 and CDR2: ENHRY, SYGVKD. This CDR3 spans 14 amino acids. The CDR3 is CAISVRMGPGELFF. The DNA for the CDR3 is TGTGCCATCAGCGTGAGAATGGGACCCGGGGAGCTGTTTTTT.

The rearrangement uses TRBV4-1 and TRBJ2-5; TRBD2 agrees at 8 bases. Germline trimming cut 1 base from V and 2 bases from J; bases unmatched to any gene: 0. Germline CDR1 is MGHRA and CDR2 is YSYEKL. The length of the CDR3 is 14 residues. In DNA, the CDR3 is TGCGCCAGCAGCCAAGCGGGGGGGCAAGAGACCCAGTACTTC. Translation: CASSQAGGQETQYF.

J is TRBJ2-1 and V is TRBV4-1; D is possibly TRBD2 (5 bases). The CDR3 has 14 amino acids. The V and J ends lost 4 bases and 9 bases respectively, with 16 bases between them. CDR1 is MGHRA, CDR2 YSYEKL, per germline. CDR3 coding DNA: TGCGCCAGCAGCCTGTTTAGCGCGACCAGTGAGCAGTTCTTC. Translated: CASSLFSATSEQFF.

This clone occurred once. The CDR3 loop is CASSIVRGRDEQFF. In nucleotides, the CDR3 is TGTGCCAGTAGTATAGTGAGAGGGCGCGATGAGCAGTTCTTC. This chain uses TRBV19 with TRBJ2-1; D possibly corresponds to TRBD2 (5 bases). Trimming removed 1 base at V and 8 bases at J, with 12 bases between. This CDR3 is 14 amino acids long. Germline V lookup: CDR1 LNHDA, CDR2 SQIVND (reference sequence). Based on the CDR3 plus reference TRBV19 and TRBJ2-1, the full variable domain is DGGITQSPKYLFRKEGQNVTLSCEQNLNHDAMYWYRQDPGQGLRLIYYSQIVNDFQKGDIAEGYSVSREKKESFPLTVTSAQKNPTAFYLCASSIVRGRDEQFFGPGTRLTVL.

The chain links TRBV28 to TRBJ2-7; maybe TRBD2 (6 bases). Per germline, CDR1 MDHEN and CDR2 SYDVKM. CDR3 length equals 18 residues. With 6 bases removed from V and 2 bases from J, the gap between germline ends came to 26 bases. CDR3 nucleotides: TGTGCCAGCAGCTCAAGGGACGGTAGACTAGTATTTCCCTACGAGCAGTACTTC. Its protein product is CASSSRDGRLVFPYEQYF. Drawing the rest from reference TRBV28 and TRBJ2-7, the complete variable domain is DVKVTQSSRYLVKRTGEKVFLECVQDMDHENMFWYRQDPGLGLRLIYFSYDVKMKEKGDIPEGYSVSREKKERFSLILESASTNQTSMYLCASSSRDGRLVFPYEQYFGPGTRLTVT.

This sequence joins TRBV28 and TRBJ2-5, with a weak D call TRBD1 (6 bases). The CDR3 is made up of 16 amino acids. Germline V gene lookup returns CDR1 MDHEN and CDR2 SYDVKM. The V end lost 5 bases, the J end lost 3 bases, and 19 bases lay between the germline ends. The CDR3 spells CASSAFAGQFKETQYF. The CDR3 bases are TGTGCCAGCAGTGCCTTTGCTGGACAGTTTAAAGAGACCCAGTACTTC.

V is TRBV4-1 and J is TRBJ2-7, with D perhaps TRBD1 (6 bases). Trimming stripped 0 bases from V and 2 bases from J, with 11 bases between. This CDR3 contains 15 residues. CDR1 is MGHRA and CDR2 is YSYEKL in the germline V gene. CDR3 protein: CASSQEGRGAYEQYF. CDR3 in DNA: TGCGCCAGCAGCCAAGAAGGCAGGGGTGCCTACGAGCAGTACTTC.

The J gene is TRBJ1-4, the V gene TRBV2; no clear D. This CDR3 spans 14 amino acids. Per germline, CDR1 SNHLY and CDR2 FYNNEI. V lost 9 bases to trimming and J lost 0 bases, with 11 bases between them. For the CDR3, the DNA is TGTGCCAGACTCAAAGTTGCAACTAATGAAAAACTGTTTTTT. It translates to CARLKVATNEKLFF.

This rearrangement joins TRBV30 to TRBJ2-1; 7 bases match TRBD1. Looked up from germline, CDR1 is GTSNPN and CDR2 is SVGIG (reference sequence). Trimming at V came to 3 bases and at J to 9 bases, leaving 14 bases not matched to a gene. The CDR3 extends over 15 amino acids. The CDR3, as DNA: TGTGCCTGGAGGGGTCGAGGGGGCCCACGAGGTGAGCAGTTCTTC. It is translated as CAWRGRGGPRGEQFF.

This clone was detected only once. The genes are TRBV10-2 and TRBJ2-7, with TRBD1 identical over 11 bases. The junction had 4 bases not matched to a gene; V was cut back by 7 bases and J by 2 bases. Germline values: CDR1 WSHSY, CDR2 SAAADI. This CDR3 region has 14 residues. The CDR3 DNA follows: TGCGCCAGCACACGGGACAGGGGGGCCTACGAGCAGTACTTC. This translates into CASTRDRGAYEQYF.

The chain joins TRBV4-2 to TRBJ2-3; 12 bases are shared with TRBD2. CDR3 length: 16 residues. CDR1 and CDR2 (germline): LGHNA, YNFKEQ. J gave up 5 bases and V 4 bases, and 7 bases lay outside the gene matches. The CDR3 region has the DNA TGTGCCAGCAGCCCTAGACTAGCGGGAGTGGGAGATACGCAGTATTTT. Its translation is CASSPRLAGVGDTQYF.